A single sample gave rise to the 9 T cell receptor beta chains below, sequenced in a study of CD8+CD57+ T cells in acquired aplastic anemia. By flow cytometry, patients selected for sequencing had shown an expansion of CD8+CD57+ cells. Genomic DNA was employed as the template in profiling TCR beta VDJ and CDR3. TCRdb re-derived calls from the reads in MiXCR, one entry per CDR3 protein. The sample includes about 190,000 distinct CDR3 sequences, 40% to 55% of them seen just once. The sequenced sample consisted of sorted CD4+, CD8+, or CD8+CD57+ T cells (not recorded which) from PBMCs. The receptor source for this set is a human donor with aplastic anemia.

The DNA of the CDR3 is TGTGCCAGCAGTCGGGACAGGCAAGAGACCCAGTACTTC. Amino acid sequence: CASSRDRQETQYF. This chain uses TRBV2 with TRBJ2-5; TRBD1 agrees at 8 bases. The V and J ends lost 5 bases and 2 bases, in that order; junction bases with no gene match: 1. The length of the CDR3 is 13 residues. Germline CDR1 reads SNHLY; CDR2 reads FYNNEI.

Details on this clonotype: The germline gene is not matched at one end of the junction; a read error may be the cause. The J gene is TRBJ2-3, the V gene TRBV20-1; D ambiguous. The CDR3 spans 15 residues. The germline V gene encodes CDR1 DFQATT and CDR2 SNEGSKA (reference sequence). CDR3 protein: CSARDPRRRTDTQCF. The CDR3 coding sequence is TGCAGTGCTAGAGATCCGAGACGGAGAACAGATACGCAGTGTTTT.

This clonotype appeared many times. The J gene is TRBJ2-3, the V gene TRBV6-1, with 13 bases that match TRBD2. V was pared by 8 bases and J by 4 bases, with 6 bases of the junction left unmatched. CDR3 length: 15 amino acids. Germline CDR1 and CDR2: MNHNS and SASEGT. CDR3: CASGGLAGLADTQYF. For the CDR3, the DNA is TGTGCCAGCGGGGGACTAGCGGGACTAGCAGATACGCAGTATTTT.

V is TRBV5-1 and J is TRBJ1-1; 8 nucleotides agree with TRBD1. Germline values: CDR1 SGHRS, CDR2 YFSETQ. The trim removed 4 bases at V and 4 bases at J, leaving 6 bases unmatched. This CDR3 has 14 amino acids. The chain's CDR3 is CASSRLTGGTEAFF. Written as DNA, the CDR3 is TGCGCCAGCAGCCGACTTACAGGGGGCACTGAAGCTTTCTTT.

This rearrangement joins TRBV24-1 to TRBJ2-3; 15 bases map to TRBD2. Germline V CDR1 and CDR2: KGHDR, SFDVKD. The CDR3 runs to 15 residues. Unmatched junction bases numbered 0, after V lost 5 bases and J lost 4 bases. The CDR3 DNA sequence: TGTGCCACCAGTGGGACTAGCGGGGGGGCAGATACGCAGTATTTT. The encoded protein is CATSGTSGGADTQYF.

This clonotype was seen only once. The J gene is TRBJ1-2, the V gene TRBV10-3; D unclear. This CDR3 comprises 14 residues. Germline V gives CDR1 ENHRY, CDR2 SYGVKD. V dropped 3 bases and J dropped 2 bases, with 10 bases sitting between them. This CDR3 reads CAISDSSENYGYTF. CDR3 bases: TGTGCCATCAGTGATTCCAGTGAGAACTATGGCTACACCTTC.

The CDR3 DNA is TGTGCCACCAGTGGGCTAGCGGGAGGGCATGATGAGCAGTTCTTC. This sequence encodes CATSGLAGGHDEQFF. The chain combines TRBV24-1 with TRBJ2-1, with 12 bases lining up with TRBD2. Per the germline V gene, CDR1 is KGHDR and CDR2 is SFDVKD. CDR3 length: 15 residues. V trimming: 5 bases; J trimming: 8 bases; junction bases outside the gene matches: 6.

The V and J genes are TRBV2 and TRBJ1-1; the D gene is possibly TRBD1 (6 bases). Germline V lookup: CDR1 SNHLY, CDR2 FYNNEI. The CDR3 sequence is 15 residues long. Trimming took off 8 bases at V and 0 bases at J, with 16 bases between the two ends. DNA for the CDR3: TGTGCCAGCCGGCAGGGGTATTCCATGAACACTGAAGCTTTCTTT. Protein product: CASRQGYSMNTEAFF.

V gene TRBV6-1 combines with J gene TRBJ1-2; D gene ambiguous. CDR1 is MNHNS and CDR2 is SASEGT in the germline V gene. Trimming took 6 bases from V and 2 from J, leaving 10 bases between them. The CDR3 is 13 residues long. This CDR3 reads CASSPGPNYGYTF. The CDR3 nucleotides are TGTGCCAGCAGCCCCGGGCCAAACTATGGCTACACCTTC.